The 20 T cell receptor beta chains below all came from one sample that was sequenced in a study of T cells in Graves' hyperthyroidism and ophthalmopathy. It was RNA transcripts that yielded the amplified TCR beta CDR3 regions. The HTBI primer set was used in a first-round RT-PCR of the TCR CDR3. TCRdb processed the multiplex PCR reads anew with MiXCR; each CDR3 protein has one entry. The table lists 340,000 or so distinct CDR3 sequences, 20% to 25% of them singletons. The sequencing sample was made of blood. These receptors originate from a woman in her 50s with Graves' hyperthyroidism.

This clonotype was seen at least ten times. The rearrangement uses TRBV18 and TRBJ1-1; unclear D gene. The CDR3 has 14 residues. Trimming left V 3 bases short and J 0 bases short, with 8 bases between. Germline V lookup: CDR1 KGHSH, CDR2 LQKENI. The CDR3 DNA sequence: TGTGCCAGCTCACCGGTCGTAATGAACACTGAAGCTTTCTTT. It encodes CASSPVVMNTEAFF.

The chain uses TRBV27 and TRBJ2-7; D unresolved. This CDR3 comprises 13 residues. Trimming shortened V by 5 bases and J by 2 bases, and 10 bases separated the two germline ends. Germline V gene lookup returns CDR1 MNHEY and CDR2 SMNVEV (reference sequence). CDR3 nucleotides: TGTGCCAGCAGTGGACCAACCCCCTACGAGCAGTACTTC. It is translated as CASSGPTPYEQYF.

In this sample, this clonotype turned up many times. The chain combines TRBV6-1 with TRBJ2-7; 11 bases are a match to TRBD2. Trimming took 4 bases from V and 1 from J; bases not matched to a gene: 6. The CDR3 is 16 residues long. Germline V gives CDR1 MNHNS, CDR2 SASEGT. CDR3 region: CASSAGTSGFSYEQYF. CDR3 DNA: TGTGCCAGCAGTGCCGGGACTAGCGGTTTTTCCTACGAGCAGTACTTC.

This clonotype was seen ten or more times. The genes are TRBV14 and TRBJ2-3, with D unresolved. V lost 0 bases and J 2 bases, leaving 9 bases between the germline ends. In germline, CDR1 is SGHDN, CDR2 FVKESK. The CDR3 runs to 15 residues. The CDR3 nucleotides are TGTGCCAGCAGCCAAGATTGGGGTCACACAGATACGCAGTATTTT. It codes for CASSQDWGHTDTQYF.

The chain links TRBV2 to TRBJ2-2, with 16 bases identical to TRBD2. CDR3 length: 19 amino acids. Germline V gene data show CDR1 as SNHLY and CDR2 as FYNNEI. The ends lost 6 bases at V and 2 bases at J; junction bases unmatched: 9. CDR3 DNA sequence: TGTGCCAGCAGCGGCGCCGGGACTAGCGGGAGGGCAAACACCGGGGAGCTGTTTTTT. Residues: CASSGAGTSGRANTGELFF.

The chain is built from TRBV4-1 and TRBJ2-7; 10 nucleotides align to TRBD1. This CDR3 is built from 16 residues. CDR1 MGHRA and CDR2 YSYEKL come from the germline V gene. V was pared by 1 base and J by 1 base, with 4 bases of the junction left unmatched. The CDR3 region has the DNA TGCGCCAGCAGCCAAGTAGTGGGACAGGGGTCCTACGAGCAGTACTTC. It specifies CASSQVVGQGSYEQYF.

This clonotype was seen a few times. Mismatch with germline at one junction end may stem from a read error. This rearrangement joins TRBV5-1 to TRBJ1-1; possibly TRBD1 for D (6 bases). The germline V gene encodes CDR1 SGHRS and CDR2 YFSETQ. This CDR3 spans 16 amino acids. The CDR3 DNA follows: TGTGCCAGCAGCTCCCTCGGGGGGACATTGAACACTGAAGCTTTCTTT. Amino acids: CASSSLGGTLNTEAFF.

This rearrangement joins TRBV28 to TRBJ1-2; unclear D gene. V gave up 3 bases and J gave up 4 bases, with 9 bases separating them. This CDR3 is built from 13 residues. Germline-derived CDR1 and CDR2 are MDHEN and SYDVKM. CDR3 DNA sequence: TGTGCCAGCAGTTTTGGGTTAGTCTATGGCTACACCTTC. As protein: CASSFGLVYGYTF.

In its sample, this clonotype was seen many times. The rearrangement links TRBV7-2 to TRBJ2-5, with D unclear. The CDR3 sequence is 16 residues long. Trimming removed 4 bases at V and 2 bases at J, with 17 bases between. CDR1 and CDR2 from the germline V gene are SGHTA and FQGNSA. The CDR3 DNA follows: TGTGCCAGCAGCTCGAAATGGCAGAACATTCAAGAGACCCAGTACTTC. Protein sequence: CASSSKWQNIQETQYF.

This chain uses TRBV6-2 or TRBV6-3 with TRBJ2-2, with TRBD1 as a possible D gene (7 bases). There are 14 residues in the CDR3. The germline V gene encodes CDR1 MNHEY and CDR2 SVGEGT. Between the trimmed V and J ends, which lost 5 bases and 4 bases, there was a span of 11 bases. CDR3 coding DNA: TGTGCCAGCAGTGCGGGACAGCTCACCGGGGAGCTGTTTTTT. Its translation: CASSAGQLTGELFF.

The chain uses TRBV28 and TRBJ2-1, with 8 bases identical to TRBD2. CDR1 is MDHEN, CDR2 SYDVKM, per germline. Trimming took 4 bases from V and 7 from J; bases not matched to a gene: 12. The CDR3 spans 16 residues. CDR3 amino acids: CASSYLTSAGLNEQFF. The CDR3 DNA follows: TGTGCCAGCAGTTACCTGACTAGCGCGGGGCTGAATGAGCAGTTCTTC.

The V and J genes are TRBV6-2 or TRBV6-3 and TRBJ2-3, with TRBD2 matching 10 bases. CDR1 and CDR2 from the germline V gene are MNHEY and SVGEGT. Losses at the gene ends were 8 bases for V and 3 bases for J; bases not matched to a gene: 8. The CDR3 sequence is 15 residues long. CDR3 sequence reads: CASGKWTSGTDTQYF. Written as DNA, the CDR3 is TGTGCCAGCGGGAAGTGGACTAGCGGTACAGATACGCAGTATTTT.

A note on this clonotype: This sequence may be a read error, since a much larger clone differs from it by one base. This chain connects TRBV19 to TRBJ1-1; D gene unclear. V was shortened by 5 bases and J by 1 base, with 5 bases between the two germline ends. The germline V gene encodes CDR1 LNHDA and CDR2 SQIVND (reference sequence). The CDR3 contains 12 residues. In nucleotides, the CDR3 is TGTGCCAGTAGTCCGCCGAACACTGAAGCTTTCTTT. Its translation: CASSPPNTEAFF.

This clonotype was observed a few times. V and J are TRBV19 and TRBJ2-1; 13 bases agree with TRBD2. From germline, CDR1 is LNHDA and CDR2 SQIVND (reference sequence). V was clipped by 3 bases and J by 6 bases; unmatched bases: 2. The CDR3 runs to 15 residues. The DNA for the CDR3 is TGTGCCAGTAGTATTTGGACTAGCGGGAGCAATGAGCAGTTCTTC. As protein: CASSIWTSGSNEQFF.

In its sample, this clonotype was seen a few times. J is TRBJ2-2 and V is TRBV6-9, with a tentative D call TRBD1 (5 bases). This CDR3 has 14 residues. Germline-derived CDR1 and CDR2 are MNHGY and SVAAGI. V lost 3 bases, J lost 1 base, and 6 bases lay in between. The CDR3 DNA is TGTGCCAGCAGTTACGACAGGAACACCGGGGAGCTGTTTTTT. This translates into CASSYDRNTGELFF.

This clonotype has at least ten counts. The chain carries TRBV5-1 and TRBJ2-7; TRBD2 is a possible D gene (5 bases). Germline lookup yields CDR1 SGHRS and CDR2 YFSETQ. The V and J ends lost 1 base and 5 bases respectively, with 10 bases between them. The CDR3 has 13 amino acids. The CDR3 loop reads CASSLRETDEQYF. CDR3 DNA: TGCGCCAGCAGCTTGCGGGAAACGGACGAGCAGTACTTC.

This CDR3 is CASSLDPGVEEQYF. CDR3 bases: TGTGCCAGCAGCTTGGATCCGGGGGTGGAAGAGCAGTACTTC. The rearrangement joins TRBV5-8 to TRBJ2-7, with D perhaps matching TRBD2 (6 bases). This CDR3 region has 14 residues. Trimming took 0 bases from V and 7 from J, leaving 14 bases between them. CDR1 and CDR2 from the germline V gene are SGHTS and YDEGEE.

In this sample, this clonotype turned up many times. The CDR3 nucleotides read TGTGCCAGCAGCTTTTCAGGGGGAAATACTGAAGCTTTCTTT. It encodes CASSFSGGNTEAFF. The V and J genes are TRBV11-2 and TRBJ1-1, with TRBD1 matching over 7 bases. V dropped 3 bases and J dropped 5; count of bases not matched to a gene: 6. Germline CDR1 SGHAT, CDR2 FQNNGV. The CDR3 spans 14 residues.

The sample holds many counts of this clonotype. The CDR3 sequence: CASSEIAHEQYF. The CDR3 DNA is TGTGCCAGCAGTGAAATCGCCCACGAGCAGTACTTC. The chain combines TRBV6-1 with TRBJ2-7; D ambiguous. Germline-derived CDR1 and CDR2 are MNHNS and SASEGT. V was pared by 2 bases and J by 5 bases, with 7 bases between. The length of the CDR3 is 12 residues.

The V call is TRBV12-3 or TRBV12-4, the J call TRBJ2-7; 7 bases fit TRBD2. The length of the CDR3 is 14 residues. Losses at the gene ends were 3 bases for V and 5 bases for J; bases not matched to a gene: 7. CDR3 sequence: CASSLMVGRDEQYF. The CDR3 DNA reads as TGTGCCAGCAGTTTGATGGTAGGGAGGGACGAGCAGTACTTC.